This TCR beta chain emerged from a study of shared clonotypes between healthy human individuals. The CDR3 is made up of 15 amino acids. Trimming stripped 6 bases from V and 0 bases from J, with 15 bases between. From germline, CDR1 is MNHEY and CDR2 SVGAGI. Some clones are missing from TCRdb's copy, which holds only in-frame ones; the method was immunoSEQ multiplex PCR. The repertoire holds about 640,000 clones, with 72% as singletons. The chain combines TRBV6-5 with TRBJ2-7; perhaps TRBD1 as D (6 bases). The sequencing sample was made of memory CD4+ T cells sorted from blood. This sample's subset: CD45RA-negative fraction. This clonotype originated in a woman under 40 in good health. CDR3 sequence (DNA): TGTGCCAGCAGCCGGACAGCCTTGGGCTCCTACGAGCAGTACTTC. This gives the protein CASSRTALGSYEQYF.